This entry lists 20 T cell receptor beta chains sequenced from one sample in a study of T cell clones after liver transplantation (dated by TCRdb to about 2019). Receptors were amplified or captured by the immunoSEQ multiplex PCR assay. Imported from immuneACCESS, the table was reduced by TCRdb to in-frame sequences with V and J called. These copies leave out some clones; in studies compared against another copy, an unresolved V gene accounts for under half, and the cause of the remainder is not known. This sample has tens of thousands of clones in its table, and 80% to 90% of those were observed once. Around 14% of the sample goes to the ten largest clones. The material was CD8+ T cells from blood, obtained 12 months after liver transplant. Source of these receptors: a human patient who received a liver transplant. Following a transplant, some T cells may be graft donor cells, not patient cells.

The CDR3 loop reads CASSFGPAYEQYF. CDR3 DNA sequence: TGTGCCAGCAGCTTCGGACCGGCCTACGAGCAGTACTTC. V and J are TRBV7-2 and TRBJ2-7; D gene unclear. The germline CDR1 and CDR2 sequences are SGHTA and FQGNSA. The CDR3 is made up of 13 amino acids. Trimming shortened V by 3 bases and J by 2 bases, and 8 bases separated the two germline ends.

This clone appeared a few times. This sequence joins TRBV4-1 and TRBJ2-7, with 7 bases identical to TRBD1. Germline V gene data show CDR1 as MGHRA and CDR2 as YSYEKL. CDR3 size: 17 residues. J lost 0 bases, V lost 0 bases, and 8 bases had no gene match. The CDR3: CASSQDLGTAYSYEQYF. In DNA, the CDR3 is TGCGCCAGCAGCCAAGATCTCGGGACAGCTTACTCCTACGAGCAGTACTTC.

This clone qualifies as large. The chain's CDR3 is CASSGLAEQYF. CDR3 coding DNA: TGTGCCAGCAGTGGTCTAGCGGAGCAGTACTTC. The J gene is TRBJ2-7, the V gene TRBV25-1; maybe TRBD2 (6 bases). Trimming took 4 bases from V and 7 from J, leaving 8 bases between them. Germline loops: CDR1 MGHDK, CDR2 SYGVNS. The CDR3 is 11 residues long.

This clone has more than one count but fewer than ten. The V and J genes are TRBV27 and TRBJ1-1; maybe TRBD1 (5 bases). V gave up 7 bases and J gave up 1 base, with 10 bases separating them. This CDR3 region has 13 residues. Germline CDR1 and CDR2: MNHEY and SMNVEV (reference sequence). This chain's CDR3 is CASTPGRNTEAFF. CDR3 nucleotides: TGTGCCAGCACCCCAGGGAGGAACACTGAAGCTTTCTTT.

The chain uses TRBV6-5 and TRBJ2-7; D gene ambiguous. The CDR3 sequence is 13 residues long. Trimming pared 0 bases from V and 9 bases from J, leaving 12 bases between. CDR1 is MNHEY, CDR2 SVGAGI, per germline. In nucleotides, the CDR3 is TGTGCCAGCAGTTACTCCATGCGTTCAGGGCAGTACTTC. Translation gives CASSYSMRSGQYF.

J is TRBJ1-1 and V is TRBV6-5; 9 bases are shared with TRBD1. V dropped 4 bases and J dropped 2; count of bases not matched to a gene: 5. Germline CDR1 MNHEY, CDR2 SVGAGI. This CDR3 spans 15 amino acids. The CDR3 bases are TGTGCCAGCAGTTGGGACAGGGAGGAAAACACTGAAGCTTTCTTT. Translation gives CASSWDREENTEAFF.

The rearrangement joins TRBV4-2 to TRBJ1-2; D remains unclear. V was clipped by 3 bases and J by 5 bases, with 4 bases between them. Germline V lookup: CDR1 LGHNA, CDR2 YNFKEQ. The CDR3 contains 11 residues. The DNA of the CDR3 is TGTGCCAGCAGCCACGGGTATGGCTACACCTTC. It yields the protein CASSHGYGYTF.

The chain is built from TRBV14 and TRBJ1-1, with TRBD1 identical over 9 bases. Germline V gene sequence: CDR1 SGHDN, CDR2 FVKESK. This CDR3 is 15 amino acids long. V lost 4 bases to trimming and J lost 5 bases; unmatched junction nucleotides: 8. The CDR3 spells CASSLYRGQGTEAFF. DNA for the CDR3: TGTGCCAGCAGCCTCTACAGGGGGCAGGGTACTGAAGCTTTCTTT.

The CDR3 loop reads CASSAGLGSAYEQYF. The DNA for the CDR3 is TGTGCCAGCAGTGCGGGCCTAGGGAGCGCCTACGAGCAGTACTTC. The chain couples TRBV27 to TRBJ2-7; perhaps TRBD2 as D (5 bases). Germline-derived CDR1 and CDR2 are MNHEY and SMNVEV (reference sequence). CDR3 length: 15 amino acids. Trimming pared 5 bases from V and 2 bases from J, leaving 16 bases between.

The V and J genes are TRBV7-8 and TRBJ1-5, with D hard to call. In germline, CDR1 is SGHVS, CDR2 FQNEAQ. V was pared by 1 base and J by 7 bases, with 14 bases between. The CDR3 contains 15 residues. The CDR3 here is CASSLGSGMGQPQHF. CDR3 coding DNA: TGTGCCAGCAGCTTAGGGTCCGGGATGGGACAGCCCCAGCATTTT.

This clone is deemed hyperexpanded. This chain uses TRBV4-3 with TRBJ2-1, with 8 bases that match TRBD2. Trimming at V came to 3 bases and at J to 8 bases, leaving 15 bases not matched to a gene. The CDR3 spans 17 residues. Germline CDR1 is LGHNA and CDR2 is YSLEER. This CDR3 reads CASSHIARAGARDEQFF. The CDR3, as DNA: TGCGCCAGCAGCCACATTGCCAGAGCGGGAGCTAGAGATGAGCAGTTCTTC.

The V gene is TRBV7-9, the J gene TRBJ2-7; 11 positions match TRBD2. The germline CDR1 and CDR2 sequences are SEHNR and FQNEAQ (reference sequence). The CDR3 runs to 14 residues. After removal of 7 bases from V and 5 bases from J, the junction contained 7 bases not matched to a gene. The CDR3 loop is CASTYTSGSHEQYF. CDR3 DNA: TGTGCCAGCACCTATACTAGCGGGAGCCACGAGCAGTACTTC.

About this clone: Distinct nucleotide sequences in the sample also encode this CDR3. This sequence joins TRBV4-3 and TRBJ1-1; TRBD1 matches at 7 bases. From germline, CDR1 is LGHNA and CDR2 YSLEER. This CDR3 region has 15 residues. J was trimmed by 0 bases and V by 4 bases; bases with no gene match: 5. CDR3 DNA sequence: TGCGCCAGCAGCCCCTTGGGACAGCTGAACACTGAAGCTTTCTTT. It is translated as CASSPLGQLNTEAFF.

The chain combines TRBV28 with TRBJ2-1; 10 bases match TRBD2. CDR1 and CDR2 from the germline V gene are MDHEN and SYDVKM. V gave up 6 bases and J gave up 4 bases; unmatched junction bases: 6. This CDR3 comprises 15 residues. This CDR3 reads CASRLLAGIYNEQFF. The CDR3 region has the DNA TGTGCCAGCAGATTACTAGCGGGAATTTACAATGAGCAGTTCTTC.

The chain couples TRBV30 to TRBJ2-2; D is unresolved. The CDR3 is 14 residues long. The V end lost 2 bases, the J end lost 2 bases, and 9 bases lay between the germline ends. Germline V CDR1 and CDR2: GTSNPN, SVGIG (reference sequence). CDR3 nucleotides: TGTGCCTGGAGTTCGGGCCTCAACACCGGGGAGCTGTTTTTT. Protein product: CAWSSGLNTGELFF.

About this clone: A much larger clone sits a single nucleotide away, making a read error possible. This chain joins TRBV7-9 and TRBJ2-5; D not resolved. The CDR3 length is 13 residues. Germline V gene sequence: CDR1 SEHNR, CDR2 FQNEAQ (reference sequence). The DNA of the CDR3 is TGTACCAGCAGCTTCCAGCAACAAGAGACCCAGTACTTC. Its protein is CTSSFQQQETQYF.

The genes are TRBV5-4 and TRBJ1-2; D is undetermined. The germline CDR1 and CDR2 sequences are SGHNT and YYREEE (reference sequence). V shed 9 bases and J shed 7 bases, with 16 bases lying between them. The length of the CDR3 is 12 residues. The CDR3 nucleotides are TGTGCCACGATGGACCTTGAGAGTGGCTACACCTTC. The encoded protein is CATMDLESGYTF.

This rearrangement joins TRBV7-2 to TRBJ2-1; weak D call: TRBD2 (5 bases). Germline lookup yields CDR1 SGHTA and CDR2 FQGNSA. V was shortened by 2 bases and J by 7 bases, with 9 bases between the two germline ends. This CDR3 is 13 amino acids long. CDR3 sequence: CASSLWTGNEQFF. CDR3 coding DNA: TGTGCCAGCAGCTTATGGACTGGTAATGAGCAGTTCTTC.

The CDR3, as DNA: TGTGCCATCAGTGCGTCCGCTAGCGGGATCAGGACAGATACGCAGTATTTT. It yields the protein CAISASASGIRTDTQYF. The chain is built from TRBV10-3 and TRBJ2-3; TRBD2 aligns across 9 bases. CDR1 ENHRY and CDR2 SYGVKD come from the germline V gene. CDR3 length: 17 residues. The trim removed 4 bases at V and 3 bases at J, leaving 11 bases unmatched.

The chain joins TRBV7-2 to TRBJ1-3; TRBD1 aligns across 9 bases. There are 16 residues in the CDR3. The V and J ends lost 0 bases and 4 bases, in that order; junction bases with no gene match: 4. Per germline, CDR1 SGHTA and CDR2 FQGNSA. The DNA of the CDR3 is TGTGCCAGCAGCTTAGCACAGGGGGCGTTGGGAAACACCATATATTTT. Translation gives CASSLAQGALGNTIYF.